This T cell receptor (beta chain) was sequenced for a study of naive and memory T cell subsets. Germline lookup yields CDR1 MNHEY and CDR2 SVGAGI. Germline trimming cut 5 bases from V and 4 bases from J; bases unmatched to any gene: 8. The CDR3 runs 15 residues. Four PCR rounds used nested alpha and beta constant region primers plus the SP2 primer. TCRdb independently ran MiXCR on the 5' RACE reads; one entry per CDR3 protein. The data show about 57,000 distinct CDR3 sequences, around 8% seen once. This clonotype has at least ten counts. An oligonucleotide containing a UMI was ligated to the 3' end of TCR cDNA.

The source is a female donor in good health. The genes are TRBV6-5 and TRBJ1-3, with 7 positions matching TRBD1. CDR3 in DNA: TGTGCCAGCAGTACAGGGGCAAGGTCGGGAAACACCATATATTTT. Translating it yields CASSTGARSGNTIYF.